This is a list of T cell receptor beta chains from one sample in a study of molecular identifiers for immune sequencing clone quantification. TCRdb fed the PCR reads into MiXCR, producing one record per CDR3 protein. This table has fewer than 100,000 distinct CDR3 sequences, approximately 22% appearing once. The sample was naive CD8+ T cells from blood, with Jurkat cell RNA spiked in. The receptors shown here come from a human donor in good health. Some libraries in this study had Jurkat cell RNA spiked in. The CDR3 runs from the conserved cysteine through the conserved F or W. Fields, in order: D gene, clone size, J gene, V gene, CDR3 DNA, CDR3 protein. A D gene is named only where the DNA matches it firmly. Rows may omit the clone size; those that give it use once, few, many or a size class.

>-|many|TRBJ2-7|TRBV20-1
TGCAGTGCCATTGAACAGGGTATTGCCTCCTACGAGCAGTACTTC
CSAIEQGIASYEQYF
>TRBD2|-|TRBJ2-3|TRBV10-3
TGTGCCATCAGCCTAGCGGGAGGGTCAGATACGCAGTATTTT
CAISLAGGSDTQYF
>-|few|TRBJ2-3|TRBV4-3
TGCGCCTGCAGCCAAGGTGCGGGGTCTAGCACAGATACGCAGTATTTT
CACSQGAGSSTDTQYF
>-|few|TRBJ2-3|TRBV9
TGTGCCAGCAGCCCCCTTCGGGGGCGGCCAAGCACAGATACGCAGTATTTT
CASSPLRGRPSTDTQYF
>TRBD2|many|TRBJ2-7|TRBV6-5
TGTGCCAGCAGACGACGACAGGGGTTACGACTAGCGGGAGTATACGAGCAGTACTTC
CASRRRQGLRLAGVYEQYF
>-|many|TRBJ2-5|TRBV30
TGTGCCTGGAACACAGGGCAGACCCAGTACTTC
CAWNTGQTQYF
>TRBD1|-|TRBJ2-7|TRBV12-3/TRBV12-4
TGTGCCAGCAGTCTCGGGACAGGGCTCGCCTACGAGCAGTACTTC
CASSLGTGLAYEQYF
>-|many|TRBJ2-7|TRBV28
TGTGCCAGCAGTTTGACCGGGACAACCTACGAGCAGTACTTC
CASSLTGTTYEQYF
>TRBD1|-|TRBJ1-1|TRBV27
TGTGCCAGCGGTCCCTGGGACAGCATGAACACTGAAGCTTTCTTC
CASGPWDSMNTEAFF
>TRBD1|many|TRBJ2-3|TRBV29-1
TGCAGCGTCGGGGGACAGGGTGGTGATACGCAGTATTTT
CSVGGQGGDTQYF
>TRBD1|-|TRBJ2-7|TRBV7-9
TGTGCCAGCAGCTTCGGACAGGCCTCCTACGAGCAGTACTTC
CASSFGQASYEQYF
>-|many|TRBJ1-2|TRBV12-3/TRBV12-4
TGTGCCAGCAGTTTGGCAGGTAGTAGCTATGGCTACACCTTC
CASSLAGSSYGYTF
>TRBD2|-|TRBJ2-5|TRBV7-9
TGTGCCAGCAGCTTAGTACCTAGCGGTTTACAAGAGACCCAGTACTTC
CASSLVPSGLQETQYF
>TRBD1|-|TRBJ2-4|TRBV7-8
TGTGCCAGCAGCTTAAAGGGACAGGGGGCGGTGGGGTTGGACATTCAGTACTTC
CASSLKGQGAVGLDIQYF
>-|many|TRBJ2-3|TRBV6-5
TGTGCCAGCAGTTACTCCCCCTACTTCATAGGGGAAAGTAGCACAGATACGCAGTATTTT
CASSYSPYFIGESSTDTQYF